The TCR beta chain described here comes from a study of cytomegalovirus exposure and HLA in healthy donors. Trimming left V 7 bases short and J 1 base short, with 16 bases between. The CDR3 is 14 amino acids. Germline CDR1 and CDR2: SQVTM and ANQGSEA. It was with 60 Vbeta and 13 Jbeta primers that the PCR ran. Generated by immunoSEQ multiplex PCR, the TCRdb table keeps only in-frame clones and is missing some. The data hold more than 130,000 clones, with roughly three quarters observed a single time. This clone was recorded a few times. The antigen remains undetermined. Study-wide results and caveats: A few of the chains that were CMV-associated were confirmed in vitro to be specific for CMV antigens. What was likely a sequencing artifact was a cluster of highly shared sequence variants. In a later analysis, donors in an Asian-associated ancestry cluster reportedly had fewer N-insertions in productive TCRs than the cohort mean. The authors later linked a missense DCLRE1C variant to TCR beta V- and J-gene trimming.

The chain uses TRBV29-1 and TRBJ1-1; D uncertain. Sequencing input: PBMCs. The TCR sequence derives from a male donor in good health and CMV-seronegative. The chain's CDR3 is CSGLGGFSNTEAFF. CDR3 nucleotide sequence: TGCAGCGGATTAGGAGGGTTTTCGAACACTGAAGCTTTCTTT.